This T cell receptor beta chain was identified during a study of breast tumors, draining lymph nodes, adjacent tissues. Study findings and constraints: Data only fit, rather than demonstrated, lymph node origin of most tumor T cells. Compared with lymph nodes, tumors were less diverse; compared with nontumor tissue, more. Findings are consistent with lymph node origin and intratumoral expansion of most tumor T cells.

In its sample, this clonotype was seen a few times. Its antigen is unidentified. In TCRdb, the multiplex PCR reads were re-called with MiXCR into one record per CDR3 protein. The data hold about 20,000 distinct CDR3 sequences, with roughly 44% observed a single time. Per the germline V gene, CDR1 is LGHNA and CDR2 is YSLEER. The CDR3 has 16 residues. Trimming took 0 bases from V and 1 from J, leaving 10 bases between them. The sequenced sample was breast tumor tissue. This sequence originates from a female donor with breast cancer. Some clones in this sample may be carry-over from other donors' samples. The J gene is TRBJ1-5, the V gene TRBV4-3; D call uncertain. The CDR3 coding sequence is TGCGCCAGCAGCCAAGAAATCGGATGGAGCAATCAGCCCCAGCATTTT. Encoded protein: CASSQEIGWSNQPQHF.